This TCR beta chain is drawn from a study of T cells in Graves' hyperthyroidism and ophthalmopathy. Study details: Peripheral blood draws took place at initial diagnosis, ahead of any treatment.

Hyperthyroidism had been newly diagnosed in patients aged 18 to 65, and its duration was under 2 months. This clonotype was seen only a few times. Its target is not known. RNA transcripts served as the template for amplifying TCR beta CDR3 regions. The TCR CDR3 first-round RT-PCR relied on the HTBI primer set. TCRdb analysed the multiplex PCR reads with MiXCR anew, one entry per CDR3 protein. The data show fewer than 250,000 distinct CDR3 sequences, 15% to 20% seen once. The V gene end was trimmed by 5 bases and the J gene end by 3 bases; junction bases not matched to a gene: 10. The CDR3 length is 17 residues. Germline CDR1 LNHDA, CDR2 SQIVND (reference sequence). Notes on the study in general: Ophthalmopathy could be told apart from stable hyperthyroidism with a 13 V-J model. The model foresaw ophthalmopathy a median 6.5 months prior to onset.

The sequence came from a man aged 50-60 years with Graves' hyperthyroidism. V is TRBV19 and J is TRBJ2-1; TRBD2 aligns across 10 bases. What was sequenced was blood. Here the CDR3 reads CASSFSPPSGSYNEQFF. The CDR3 coding sequence is TGTGCCAGTAGTTTTTCCCCCCCTAGCGGGAGCTACAATGAGCAGTTCTTC.